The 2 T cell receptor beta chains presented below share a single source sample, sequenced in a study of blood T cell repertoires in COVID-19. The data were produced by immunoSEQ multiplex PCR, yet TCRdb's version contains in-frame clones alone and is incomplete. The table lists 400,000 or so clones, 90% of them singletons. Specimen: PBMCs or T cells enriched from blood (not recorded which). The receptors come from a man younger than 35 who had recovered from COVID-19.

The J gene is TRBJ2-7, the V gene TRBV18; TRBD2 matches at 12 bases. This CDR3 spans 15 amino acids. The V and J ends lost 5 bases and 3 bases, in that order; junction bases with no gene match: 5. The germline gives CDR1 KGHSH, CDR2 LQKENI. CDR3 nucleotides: TGTGCCAGCTCAGGGGGACTAGCGGGCAACTACGAGCAGTACTTC. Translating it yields CASSGGLAGNYEQYF. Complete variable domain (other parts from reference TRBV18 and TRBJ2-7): NAGVMQNPRHLVRRRGQEARLRCSPMKGHSHVYWYRQLPEEGLKFMVYLQKENIIDESGMPKERFSAEFPKEGPSILRIQQVVRGDSAAYFCASSGGLAGNYEQYFGPGTRLTVT.

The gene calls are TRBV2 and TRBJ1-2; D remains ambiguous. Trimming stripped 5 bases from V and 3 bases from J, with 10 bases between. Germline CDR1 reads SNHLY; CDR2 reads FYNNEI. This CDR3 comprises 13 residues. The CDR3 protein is CASSLDFDYGYTF. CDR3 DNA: TGTGCCAGCAGTTTGGACTTCGACTATGGCTACACCTTC.